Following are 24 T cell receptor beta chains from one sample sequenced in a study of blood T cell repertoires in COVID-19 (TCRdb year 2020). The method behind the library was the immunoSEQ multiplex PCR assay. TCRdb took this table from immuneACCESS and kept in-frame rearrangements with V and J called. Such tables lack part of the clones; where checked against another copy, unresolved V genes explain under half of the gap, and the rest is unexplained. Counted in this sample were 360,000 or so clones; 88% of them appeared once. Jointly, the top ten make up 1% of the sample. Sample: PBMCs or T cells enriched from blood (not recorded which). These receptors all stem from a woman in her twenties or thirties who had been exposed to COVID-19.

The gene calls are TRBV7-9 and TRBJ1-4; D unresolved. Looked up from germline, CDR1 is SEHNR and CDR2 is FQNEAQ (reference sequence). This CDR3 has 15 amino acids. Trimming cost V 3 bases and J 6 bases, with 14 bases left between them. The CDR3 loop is CASSFFKGGDEKLFF. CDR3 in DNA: TGTGCCAGCAGCTTTTTTAAGGGAGGAGATGAAAAACTGTTTTTT.

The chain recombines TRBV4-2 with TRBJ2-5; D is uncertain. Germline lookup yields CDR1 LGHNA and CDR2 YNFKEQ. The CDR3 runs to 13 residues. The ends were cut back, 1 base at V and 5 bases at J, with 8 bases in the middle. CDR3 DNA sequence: TGTGCCAGCAGCCAAGTCCCCGGGGAGACCCAGTACTTC. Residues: CASSQVPGETQYF.

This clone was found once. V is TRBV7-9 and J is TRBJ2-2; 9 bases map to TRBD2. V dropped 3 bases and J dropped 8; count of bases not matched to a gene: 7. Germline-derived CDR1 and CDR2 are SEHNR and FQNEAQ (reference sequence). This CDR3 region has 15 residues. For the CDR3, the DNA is TGTGCCAGCAGCTTGGGGACTAGCCTGTTGGGGGAGCTGTTTTTT. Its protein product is CASSLGTSLLGELFF.

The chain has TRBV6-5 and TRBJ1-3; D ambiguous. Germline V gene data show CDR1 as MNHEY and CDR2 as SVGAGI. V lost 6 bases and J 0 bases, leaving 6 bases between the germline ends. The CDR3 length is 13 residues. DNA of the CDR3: TGTGCCAGCAGAGCGTCCTCTGGAAACACCATATATTTT. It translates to CASRASSGNTIYF.

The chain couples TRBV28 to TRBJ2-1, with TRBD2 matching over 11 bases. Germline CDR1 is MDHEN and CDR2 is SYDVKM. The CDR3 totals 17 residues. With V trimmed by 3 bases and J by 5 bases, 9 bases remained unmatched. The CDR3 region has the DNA TGTGCCAGCAGTTTTAGCGGGAGGGGCGGTGGGAACAATGAGCAGTTCTTC. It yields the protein CASSFSGRGGGNNEQFF. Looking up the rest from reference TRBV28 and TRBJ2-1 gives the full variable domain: DVKVTQSSRYLVKRTGEKVFLECVQDMDHENMFWYRQDPGLGLRLIYFSYDVKMKEKGDIPEGYSVSREKKERFSLILESASTNQTSMYLCASSFSGRGGGNNEQFFGPGTRLTVL.

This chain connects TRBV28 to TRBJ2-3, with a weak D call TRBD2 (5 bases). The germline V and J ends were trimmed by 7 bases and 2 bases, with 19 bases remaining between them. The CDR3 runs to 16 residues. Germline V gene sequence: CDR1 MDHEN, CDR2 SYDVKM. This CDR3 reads CASTHSRDVTTDTQYF. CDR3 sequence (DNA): TGTGCCAGCACCCATTCACGGGATGTCACCACAGATACGCAGTATTTT.

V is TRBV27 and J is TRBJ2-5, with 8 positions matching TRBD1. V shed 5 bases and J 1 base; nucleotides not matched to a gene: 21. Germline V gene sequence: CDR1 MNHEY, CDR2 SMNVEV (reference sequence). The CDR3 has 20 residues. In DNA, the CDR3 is TGTGCCAGCAGTCTGCGATCTCTCGGGACAGGTATGACTGCCCAAGAGACCCAGTACTTC. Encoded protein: CASSLRSLGTGMTAQETQYF.

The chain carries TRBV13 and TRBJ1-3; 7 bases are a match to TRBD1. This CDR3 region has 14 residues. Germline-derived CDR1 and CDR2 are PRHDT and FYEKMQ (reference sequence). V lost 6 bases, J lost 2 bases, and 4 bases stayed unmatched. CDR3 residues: CASRTQGAGNTIYF. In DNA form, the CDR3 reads TGTGCCAGCAGAACGCAGGGGGCTGGAAACACCATATATTTT. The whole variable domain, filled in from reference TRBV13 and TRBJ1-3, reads AAGVIQSPRHLIKEKRETATLKCYPIPRHDTVYWYQQGPGQDPQFLISFYEKMQSDKGSIPDRFSAQQFSDYHSELNMSSLELGDSALYFCASRTQGAGNTIYFGEGSWLTVV.

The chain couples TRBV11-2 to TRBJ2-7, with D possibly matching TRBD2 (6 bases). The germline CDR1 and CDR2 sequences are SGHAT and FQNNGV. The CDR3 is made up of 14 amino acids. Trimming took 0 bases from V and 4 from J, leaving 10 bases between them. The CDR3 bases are TGTGCCAGCAGCTTAGAGCTTAGCGGTTACGAGCAGTACTTC. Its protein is CASSLELSGYEQYF. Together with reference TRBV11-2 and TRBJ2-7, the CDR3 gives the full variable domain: EAGVAQSPRYKIIEKRQSVAFWCNPISGHATLYWYQQILGQGPKLLIQFQNNGVVDDSQLPKDRFSAERLKGVDSTLKIQPAKLEDSAVYLCASSLELSGYEQYFGPGTRLTVT.

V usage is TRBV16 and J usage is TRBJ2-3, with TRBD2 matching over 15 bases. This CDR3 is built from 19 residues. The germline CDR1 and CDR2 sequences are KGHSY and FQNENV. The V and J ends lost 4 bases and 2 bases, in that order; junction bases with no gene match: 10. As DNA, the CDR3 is TGTGCCAGCAGCCTCGGACTAGCGGGAGGGTCGAAGTTCACAGATACGCAGTATTTT. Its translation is CASSLGLAGGSKFTDTQYF.

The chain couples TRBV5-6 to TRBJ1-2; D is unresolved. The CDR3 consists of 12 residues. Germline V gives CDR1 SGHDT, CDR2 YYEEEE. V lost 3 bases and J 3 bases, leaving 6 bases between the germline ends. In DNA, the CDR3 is TGTGCCAGCAGCTATACAGACTATGGCTACACCTTC. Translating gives CASSYTDYGYTF. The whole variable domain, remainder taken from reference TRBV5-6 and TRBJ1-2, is DAGVTQSPTHLIKTRGQQVTLRCSPKSGHDTVSWYQQALGQGPQFIFQYYEEEERQRGNFPDRFSGHQFPNYSSELNVNALLLGDSALYLCASSYTDYGYTFGSGTRLTVV.

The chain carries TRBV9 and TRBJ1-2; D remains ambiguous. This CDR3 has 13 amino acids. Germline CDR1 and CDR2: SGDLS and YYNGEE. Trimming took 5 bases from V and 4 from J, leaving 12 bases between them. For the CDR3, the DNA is TGTGCCAGCAGTTCGCCAATAGCCTATGGCTACACCTTC. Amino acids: CASSSPIAYGYTF.

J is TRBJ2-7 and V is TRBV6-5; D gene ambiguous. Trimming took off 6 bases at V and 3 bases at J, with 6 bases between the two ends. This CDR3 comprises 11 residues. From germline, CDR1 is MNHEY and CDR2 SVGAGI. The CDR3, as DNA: TGTGCCAGCAGCCTAGACTACGAGCAGTACTTC. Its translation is CASSLDYEQYF.

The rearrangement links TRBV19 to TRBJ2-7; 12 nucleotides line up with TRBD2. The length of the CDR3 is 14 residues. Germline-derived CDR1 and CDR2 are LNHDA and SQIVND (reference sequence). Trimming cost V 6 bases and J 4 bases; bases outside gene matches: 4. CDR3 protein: CASSSTSGRYEQYF. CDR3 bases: TGTGCCAGTAGCAGCACTAGCGGGAGGTACGAGCAGTACTTC.

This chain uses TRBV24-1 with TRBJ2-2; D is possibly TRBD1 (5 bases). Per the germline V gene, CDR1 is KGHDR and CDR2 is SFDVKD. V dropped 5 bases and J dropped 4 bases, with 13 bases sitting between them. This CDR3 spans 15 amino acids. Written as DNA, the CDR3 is TGTGCCACCAGTGTGGAAGGGGCGAGCACCGGGGAGCTGTTTTTT. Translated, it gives CATSVEGASTGELFF.

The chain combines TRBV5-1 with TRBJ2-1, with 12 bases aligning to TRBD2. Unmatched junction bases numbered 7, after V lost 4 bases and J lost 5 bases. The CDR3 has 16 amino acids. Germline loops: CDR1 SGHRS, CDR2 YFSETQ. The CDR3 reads CASSGGLAGLDNEQFF. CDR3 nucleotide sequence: TGCGCCAGCAGCGGCGGACTAGCGGGGCTTGACAATGAGCAGTTCTTC. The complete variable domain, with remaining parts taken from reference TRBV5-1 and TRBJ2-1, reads KAGVTQTPRYLIKTRGQQVTLSCSPISGHRSVSWYQQTPGQGLQFLFEYFSETQRNKGNFPGRFSGRQFSNSRSEMNVSTLELGDSALYLCASSGGLAGLDNEQFFGPGTRLTVL.

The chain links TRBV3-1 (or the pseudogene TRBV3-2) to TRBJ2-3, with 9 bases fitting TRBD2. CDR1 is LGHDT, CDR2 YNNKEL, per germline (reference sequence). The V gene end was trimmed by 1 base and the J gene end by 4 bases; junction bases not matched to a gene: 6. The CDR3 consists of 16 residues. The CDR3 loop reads CASSQAGGLAPDTQYF. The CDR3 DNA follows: TGTGCCAGCAGCCAAGCCGGGGGACTAGCCCCAGATACGCAGTATTTT.

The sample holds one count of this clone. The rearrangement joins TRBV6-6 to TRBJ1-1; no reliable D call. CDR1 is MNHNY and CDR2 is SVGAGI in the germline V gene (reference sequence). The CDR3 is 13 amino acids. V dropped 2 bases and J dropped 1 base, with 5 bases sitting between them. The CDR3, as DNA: TGTGCCAGCAGTTACAGAGGGAACACTGAAGCTTTCTTT. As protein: CASSYRGNTEAFF.

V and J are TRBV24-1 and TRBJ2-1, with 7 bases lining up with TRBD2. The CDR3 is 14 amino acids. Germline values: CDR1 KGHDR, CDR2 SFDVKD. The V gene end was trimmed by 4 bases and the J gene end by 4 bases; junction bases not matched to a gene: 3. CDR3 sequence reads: CATSDPGGYNEQFF. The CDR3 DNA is TGTGCCACCAGTGACCCGGGGGGATACAATGAGCAGTTCTTC.

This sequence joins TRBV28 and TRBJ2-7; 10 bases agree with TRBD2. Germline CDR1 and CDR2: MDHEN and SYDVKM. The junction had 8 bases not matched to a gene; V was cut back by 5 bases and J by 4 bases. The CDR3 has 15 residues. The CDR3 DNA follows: TGTGCCAGCAGTACCACTAGCGGGATTTTATACGAGCAGTACTTC. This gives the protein CASSTTSGILYEQYF.

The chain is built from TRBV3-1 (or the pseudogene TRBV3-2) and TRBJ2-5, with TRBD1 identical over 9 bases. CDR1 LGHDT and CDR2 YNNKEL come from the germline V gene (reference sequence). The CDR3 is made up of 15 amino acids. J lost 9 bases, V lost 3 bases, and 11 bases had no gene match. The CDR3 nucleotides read TGTGCCAGCAGCCAGGGACAGGGAATAGAATTTTCCCAGTACTTC. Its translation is CASSQGQGIEFSQYF.

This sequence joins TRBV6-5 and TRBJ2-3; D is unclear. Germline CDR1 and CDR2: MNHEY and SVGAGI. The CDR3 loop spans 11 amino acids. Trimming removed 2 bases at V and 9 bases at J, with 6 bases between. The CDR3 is CASSYAGTQYF. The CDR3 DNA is TGTGCCAGCAGTTACGCTGGCACGCAGTATTTT.

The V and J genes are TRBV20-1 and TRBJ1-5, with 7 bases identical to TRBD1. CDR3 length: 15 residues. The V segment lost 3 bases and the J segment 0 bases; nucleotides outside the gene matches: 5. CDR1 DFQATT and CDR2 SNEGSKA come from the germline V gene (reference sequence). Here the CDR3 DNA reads TGCAGTGCTAGTAGGACAGGATATAGCAATCAGCCCCAGCATTTT. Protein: CSASRTGYSNQPQHF.

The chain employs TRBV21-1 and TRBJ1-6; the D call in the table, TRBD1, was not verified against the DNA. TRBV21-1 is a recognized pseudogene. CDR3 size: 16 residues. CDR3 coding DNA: TGTGCCAGCAGCAAAGAACAGGAATGCTATAATTCACCCCTCCACTTT. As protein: CASSKEQECYNSPLHF.